This TCR beta chain was obtained from a study of beta chain features in type 1 diabetes. The study's findings and limits: Whether TCRB rearrangement is influenced by HLA type went unresolved here. All four CD4+ subsets from Type 1 diabetes patients carried moderately but significantly shorter TCRB CDR3s.

The sequenced template was cDNA made from the entire isolated RNA. The study sequenced naive, central memory and regulatory T cell samples to an average of about 3.5 million reads. Repertoires were generated with immunoSEQ multiplex PCR, while TCRdb's copy carries only in-frame clones and drops some. This table has about 640,000 clones, under 15% appearing once. With regard to this clone: Antigen: not known.

V was clipped by 4 bases and J by 0 bases, with 12 bases between them. Germline V gene data show CDR1 as MGHDK and CDR2 as SYGVNS. The CDR3 is 16 residues long. Specimen: naive CD4+ T cells from blood. This TCR came from a man aged 25 to 40 with type 1 diabetes. The chain has TRBV25-1 and TRBJ1-4; D is perhaps TRBD1 (6 bases). The CDR3 protein is CASSGRTDATNEKLFF. The CDR3 DNA reads as TGTGCCAGCAGTGGTCGGACAGACGCAACTAATGAAAAACTGTTTTTT.